This T cell receptor (beta chain) was captured by sequencing in a study of post-analysis software for immune sequencing data. The CDR3 is 13 residues long. Germline lookup yields CDR1 SGDLS and CDR2 YYNGEE. Trimming stripped 2 bases from V and 2 bases from J, with 7 bases between. In its sample, this clonotype was seen many times. The antigen remains unidentified. Findings and caveats of the study: In multiple sclerosis, normalized Chao1 diversity was significantly below that of controls. Roughly 5 TRBV segments occurring more often in patients than controls included TRBV5-6, TRBV5-1 and TRBV20-1. By F measure, samples from a shared preparation batch strongly co-clustered.

Prepared libraries of TCR beta cDNA carried unique molecular identifiers. There were roughly 0.9 to 10 million T cells, and some 500,000 cDNA molecules came from them. TCRdb reprocessed the PCR reads via MiXCR and lists one record per CDR3 protein. The sample lists a few hundred thousand distinct CDR3 sequences, 36% occurring once. The chain couples TRBV9 to TRBJ2-5, with a tentative D call TRBD2 (5 bases). Sequences were obtained from blood. This TCR was recovered from a girl between 10 and 17 years old with multiple sclerosis. The CDR3 DNA reads as TGTGCCAGCAGCGTTCGGGGTCAAGAGACCCAGTACTTC. Encoded protein: CASSVRGQETQYF.